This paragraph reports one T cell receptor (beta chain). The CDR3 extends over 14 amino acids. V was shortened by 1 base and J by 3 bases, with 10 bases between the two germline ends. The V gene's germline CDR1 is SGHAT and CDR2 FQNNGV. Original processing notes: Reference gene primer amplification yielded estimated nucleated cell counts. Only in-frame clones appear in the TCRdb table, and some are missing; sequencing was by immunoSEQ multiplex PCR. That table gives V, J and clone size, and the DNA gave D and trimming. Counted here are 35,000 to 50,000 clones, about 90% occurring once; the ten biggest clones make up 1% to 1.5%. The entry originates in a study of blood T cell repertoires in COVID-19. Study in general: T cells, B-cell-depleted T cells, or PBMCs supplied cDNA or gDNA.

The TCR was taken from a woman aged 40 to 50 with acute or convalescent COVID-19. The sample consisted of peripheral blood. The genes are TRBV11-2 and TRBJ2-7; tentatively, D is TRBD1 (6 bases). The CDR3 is CASSLAAGVYEQYF. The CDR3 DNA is TGTGCCAGCAGCTTAGCGGCAGGGGTCTACGAGCAGTACTTC.